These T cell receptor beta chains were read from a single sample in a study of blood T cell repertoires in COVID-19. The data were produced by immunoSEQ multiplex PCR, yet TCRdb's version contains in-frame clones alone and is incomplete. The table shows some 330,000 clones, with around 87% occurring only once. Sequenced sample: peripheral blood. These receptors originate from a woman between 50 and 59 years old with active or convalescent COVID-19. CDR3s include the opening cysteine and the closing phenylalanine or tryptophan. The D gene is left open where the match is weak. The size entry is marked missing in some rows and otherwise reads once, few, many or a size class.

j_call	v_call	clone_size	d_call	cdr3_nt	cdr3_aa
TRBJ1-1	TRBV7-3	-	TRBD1	TGTGCCAGCAGCTCGGACAGGGGTACTGAAGCTTTCTTT	CASSSDRGTEAFF
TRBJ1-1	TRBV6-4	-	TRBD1	TGTGCCAGCAGGCGGGACAGGGGGAACACTGAAGCTTTCTTT	CASRRDRGNTEAFF
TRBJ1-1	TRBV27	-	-	TGTGCCAGCAGTTTAAGTAGAGGGTCAGGGGTTTCTAACACTGAAGCTTTCTTT	CASSLSRGSGVSNTEAFF
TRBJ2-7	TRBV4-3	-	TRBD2	TGCGCCAGCAGCCAAGACCCCGGGGGGGGCGAGCAGTACTTC	CASSQDPGGGEQYF
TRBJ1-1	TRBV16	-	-	TGTGCCAGCAGCCAATCAGCACAGGCCACTGAAGCTTTCTTT	CASSQSAQATEAFF
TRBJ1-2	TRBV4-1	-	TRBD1	TGCGCCAGCAGCCAAGACAGGGGGCCGGATGGCTACACCTTC	CASSQDRGPDGYTF
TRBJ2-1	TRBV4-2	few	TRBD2	TGTGCCAGCAGCCAAGATCAGCGGGGGGGGCAGAGTGAGCAGTTCTTC	CASSQDQRGGQSEQFF
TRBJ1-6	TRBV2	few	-	TGTGCCAGCAGTGCTGGGGGGGCCCAGTATTCACCCCTCCACTTT	CASSAGGAQYSPLHF
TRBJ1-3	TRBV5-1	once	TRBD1	TGCGCCAGCAGCTTACAGGGGATCTCTGGAAACACCATATATTTT	CASSLQGISGNTIYF
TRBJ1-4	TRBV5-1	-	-	TGCGCCAGCAGCGCGACAGCAGAAAATGAAAAACTGTTTTTT	CASSATAENEKLFF
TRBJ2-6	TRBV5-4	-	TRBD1	TGTGCCAGCAGCGGGGACAGGGGACCCTCGGCTGGGGCCAACGTCCTGACTTTC	CASSGDRGPSAGANVLTF
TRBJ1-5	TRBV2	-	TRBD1	TGTGCCAGCAGCGAAGACAGGGGGAATTATCAGCCCCAGCATTTT	CASSEDRGNYQPQHF
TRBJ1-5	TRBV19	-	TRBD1	TGTGCCAGTAGTACGACCGGGACAGGGAAGAATTCGCCCCAGCATTTT	CASSTTGTGKNSPQHF
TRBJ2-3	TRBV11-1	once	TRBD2	TGTGCCAGCAGCTTAGCGCGGTCGGGGGGGCTAAATACGCAGTATTTT	CASSLARSGGLNTQYF
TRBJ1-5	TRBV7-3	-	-	TGTGCCAGCAGCTTAATGGCGGGTCAGCCCCAGCATTTT	CASSLMAGQPQHF
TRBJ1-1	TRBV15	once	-	TGTGCCACCAGCAGAGATGACGCAGGGTACGAGAACACTGAAGCTTTCTTT	CATSRDDAGYENTEAFF
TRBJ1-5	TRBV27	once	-	TGTGCCAGCAGTTTAAGTGGGGGCTATCAGCCCCAGCATTTT	CASSLSGGYQPQHF
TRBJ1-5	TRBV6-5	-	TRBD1	TGTGCCAGCAGTACGGTAGGACAGGGCAATCAGCCCCAGCATTTT	CASSTVGQGNQPQHF
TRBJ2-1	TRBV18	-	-	TGTGCCAGCTCACCCCCTGGGGGCGGAACCTCCTACAATGAGCAGTTCTTC	CASSPPGGGTSYNEQFF
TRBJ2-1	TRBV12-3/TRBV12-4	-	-	TGTGCCACCTTCCAGGGATATGAGCAGTTCTTC	CATFQGYEQFF
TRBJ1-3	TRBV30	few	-	TGTGCCTGGAGTACGAGCTCTGGAAACACCATATATTTT	CAWSTSSGNTIYF
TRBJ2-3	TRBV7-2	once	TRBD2	TGTGCCAGCAGCTTAGATCGGTCTAGCGGGAGGCTCCGAGATACGCAGTATTTT	CASSLDRSSGRLRDTQYF
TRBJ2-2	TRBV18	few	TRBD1	TGTGCCAGCTCACCTTACAGGGGTTCCACCGGGGAGCTGTTTTTT	CASSPYRGSTGELFF
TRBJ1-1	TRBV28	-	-	TGTGCCAGCAGTGTAGATCTGGCTGAAGCTTTCTTT	CASSVDLAEAFF
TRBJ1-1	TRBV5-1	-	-	TGCGCCAGCAGCGCCCGACAGGCAATGGGCGCTGAAGCTTTCTTT	CASSARQAMGAEAFF
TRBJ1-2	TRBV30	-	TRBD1	TGTGCCTGGACCGGTCCGGGACAGGAGGGAAACTATGGCTACACCTTC	CAWTGPGQEGNYGYTF